These T cell receptor beta chains were read from a single sample in a study of blood T cell repertoires in COVID-19. Method: immunoSEQ multiplex PCR; TCRdb's copy keeps in-frame clones and lacks some. The table lists 340,000 or so clones, around 86% of them singletons, with around 4% in the top ten. Sequences were obtained from PBMCs or T cells enriched from blood (not recorded which). The receptors stem from a woman in her thirties or forties with acute COVID-19. The CDR3 runs from the conserved cysteine through the conserved F or W. D genes are given only for firm matches. Size is stated for part of the rows, as once, few or many counts, or as a class when the clone is expanded.

len: 16; j_gene: TRBJ1-4; v_gene: TRBV7-9; d_gene: NA; abundance: NA; CDR3aa: CASSGEGSGANEKLFF; CDR3nt: TGTGCCAGCAGCGGGGAGGGTTCTGGTGCTAATGAAAAACTGTTTTTT
len: 15; j_gene: TRBJ2-1; v_gene: TRBV11-1; d_gene: NA; abundance: NA; CDR3aa: CASSFLQGPYNEQFF; CDR3nt: TGTGCCAGCAGCTTTTTACAGGGACCCTACAATGAGCAGTTCTTC
len: 16; j_gene: TRBJ2-1; v_gene: TRBV7-9; d_gene: TRBD2; abundance: NA; CDR3aa: CASTPGLAEHYNEQFF; CDR3nt: TGTGCCAGCACCCCGGGACTAGCGGAGCACTACAATGAGCAGTTCTTC
len: 15; j_gene: TRBJ1-2; v_gene: TRBV2; d_gene: NA; abundance: few; CDR3aa: CASSVLTPGEGGYTF; CDR3nt: TGTGCCAGCAGTGTATTAACCCCAGGAGAGGGTGGCTACACCTTC
len: 14; j_gene: TRBJ2-4; v_gene: TRBV18; d_gene: NA; abundance: NA; CDR3aa: CASSLRLIKNIQYF; CDR3nt: TGTGCCAGCTCTCTCAGACTAATCAAAAACATTCAGTACTTC
len: 16; j_gene: TRBJ2-3; v_gene: TRBV19; d_gene: TRBD1; abundance: NA; CDR3aa: CASSQGQGISTDTQYF; CDR3nt: TGTGCCAGTAGTCAAGGACAGGGCATTAGCACAGATACGCAGTATTTT
len: 13; j_gene: TRBJ1-1; v_gene: TRBV12-3/TRBV12-4; d_gene: NA; abundance: NA; CDR3aa: CASSLSGGGEAFF; CDR3nt: TGTGCCAGCAGTTTATCCGGGGGGGGAGAAGCTTTCTTT
len: 16; j_gene: TRBJ1-5; v_gene: TRBV28; d_gene: NA; abundance: NA; CDR3aa: CASSLQYRLRNQPQHF; CDR3nt: TGTGCCAGCAGTTTGCAGTACAGGCTGCGCAATCAGCCCCAGCATTTT
len: 18; j_gene: TRBJ2-6; v_gene: TRBV7-9; d_gene: NA; abundance: once; CDR3aa: CASSAKTEAISGANVLTF; CDR3nt: TGTGCCAGCAGCGCAAAGACAGAAGCCATCTCTGGGGCCAACGTCCTGACTTTC
len: 12; j_gene: TRBJ2-1; v_gene: TRBV10-2; d_gene: NA; abundance: NA; CDR3aa: CASSFTYNEQFF; CDR3nt: TGCGCCAGCAGTTTTACCTACAATGAGCAGTTCTTC
len: 15; j_gene: TRBJ2-1; v_gene: TRBV9; d_gene: TRBD2; abundance: NA; CDR3aa: CASGSSGRAHNEQFF; CDR3nt: TGTGCCAGTGGCAGTAGCGGGAGGGCACACAATGAGCAGTTCTTC
len: 14; j_gene: TRBJ1-2; v_gene: TRBV5-1; d_gene: NA; abundance: NA; CDR3aa: CASSLDSPNYGYTF; CDR3nt: TGCGCCAGCAGCTTGGACAGTCCTAACTATGGCTACACCTTC
len: 12; j_gene: TRBJ1-6; v_gene: TRBV25-1; d_gene: NA; abundance: NA; CDR3aa: CASTGGNSPLHF; CDR3nt: TGTGCCAGCACCGGGGGAAATTCACCCCTCCACTTT
len: 15; j_gene: TRBJ2-5; v_gene: TRBV27; d_gene: NA; abundance: NA; CDR3aa: CASTPSGTPQETQYF; CDR3nt: TGTGCCAGCACCCCTAGTGGAACCCCTCAAGAGACCCAGTACTTC
len: 15; j_gene: TRBJ2-7; v_gene: TRBV4-3; d_gene: TRBD1; abundance: NA; CDR3aa: CASSAAQGAPYEQYF; CDR3nt: TGCGCCAGCAGCGCAGCCCAGGGGGCACCCTACGAGCAGTACTTC
len: 14; j_gene: TRBJ1-5; v_gene: TRBV4-1; d_gene: NA; abundance: NA; CDR3aa: CASSQIQSNQPQHF; CDR3nt: TGCGCCAGCAGCCAAATTCAATCAAATCAGCCCCAGCATTTT
len: 14; j_gene: TRBJ2-3; v_gene: TRBV2; d_gene: NA; abundance: NA; CDR3aa: CASSEAQWTDTQYF; CDR3nt: TGTGCCAGCAGTGAAGCGCAGTGGACAGATACGCAGTATTTT
len: 15; j_gene: TRBJ1-1; v_gene: TRBV6-5; d_gene: NA; abundance: NA; CDR3aa: CASVGGSMMNTEAFF; CDR3nt: TGTGCCTCCGTTGGGGGGAGTATGATGAACACTGAAGCTTTCTTT
len: 15; j_gene: TRBJ2-3; v_gene: TRBV11-2; d_gene: TRBD1; abundance: NA; CDR3aa: CASSLEGRGPDTQYF; CDR3nt: TGTGCCAGCAGCTTAGAAGGCAGGGGGCCTGATACGCAGTATTTT
len: 13; j_gene: TRBJ2-7; v_gene: TRBV6-2/TRBV6-3; d_gene: TRBD1; abundance: NA; CDR3aa: CASSSGGLYEQYF; CDR3nt: TGTGCCAGCAGTTCAGGGGGATTATACGAGCAGTACTTC
len: 14; j_gene: TRBJ1-5; v_gene: TRBV19; d_gene: TRBD1; abundance: NA; CDR3aa: CASSSGQGYQPQHF; CDR3nt: TGTGCCAGTAGTTCGGGACAGGGGTATCAGCCCCAGCATTTT
len: 16; j_gene: TRBJ2-2; v_gene: TRBV9; d_gene: NA; abundance: NA; CDR3aa: CASSRGWAGQTGELFF; CDR3nt: TGTGCCAGCAGTCGCGGATGGGCGGGACAGACCGGGGAGCTGTTTTTT
len: 16; j_gene: TRBJ2-1; v_gene: TRBV28; d_gene: NA; abundance: NA; CDR3aa: CASSPPRGFSGNEQFF; CDR3nt: TGTGCCAGCAGTCCCCCTCGGGGGTTTTCGGGTAATGAGCAGTTCTTC
len: 14; j_gene: TRBJ1-4; v_gene: TRBV5-1; d_gene: TRBD1; abundance: once; CDR3aa: CASSWGQGEEKLFF; CDR3nt: TGCGCCAGCAGCTGGGGACAGGGCGAGGAAAAACTGTTTTTT
len: 14; j_gene: TRBJ1-5; v_gene: TRBV5-6; d_gene: NA; abundance: NA; CDR3aa: CASSLGLPNQPQHF; CDR3nt: TGTGCCAGCAGCCTGGGGCTCCCAAATCAGCCCCAGCATTTT
len: 14; j_gene: TRBJ1-1; v_gene: TRBV5-4; d_gene: NA; abundance: NA; CDR3aa: CASSKDSPNTEAFF; CDR3nt: TGTGCCAGCAGCAAGGACAGTCCTAACACTGAAGCTTTCTTT
len: 15; j_gene: TRBJ1-5; v_gene: TRBV9; d_gene: NA; abundance: NA; CDR3aa: CASSDGTNSNQPQHF; CDR3nt: TGTGCCAGCAGCGACGGGACAAATAGCAATCAGCCCCAGCATTTT
len: 14; j_gene: TRBJ2-1; v_gene: TRBV7-2; d_gene: TRBD2; abundance: NA; CDR3aa: CATRRLAGDIEQFF; CDR3nt: TGTGCCACCCGGAGACTAGCGGGAGACATTGAGCAGTTCTTC
len: 17; j_gene: TRBJ2-3; v_gene: TRBV7-3; d_gene: NA; abundance: NA; CDR3aa: CASSSGRRDLGTDTQYF; CDR3nt: TGTGCCAGCAGCTCGGGACGGCGGGACCTCGGCACAGATACGCAGTATTTT
len: 14; j_gene: TRBJ2-7; v_gene: TRBV5-6; d_gene: TRBD1; abundance: NA; CDR3aa: CASSAGTGNYEQYF; CDR3nt: TGTGCCAGCAGCGCCGGGACAGGGAACTACGAGCAGTACTTC
len: 14; j_gene: TRBJ2-1; v_gene: TRBV5-4; d_gene: TRBD2; abundance: NA; CDR3aa: CASSLGGRLGEQFF; CDR3nt: TGTGCCAGCAGCTTGGGCGGGAGACTAGGTGAGCAGTTCTTC
len: 14; j_gene: TRBJ2-1; v_gene: TRBV7-3; d_gene: TRBD1; abundance: NA; CDR3aa: CASSFGQGGNEQFF; CDR3nt: TGTGCCAGCAGCTTTGGACAGGGGGGCAATGAGCAGTTCTTC
len: 19; j_gene: TRBJ2-1; v_gene: TRBV5-1; d_gene: TRBD2; abundance: NA; CDR3aa: CASSLATSGYLSSYNEQFF; CDR3nt: TGCGCCAGCAGCTTGGCGACTAGCGGGTATCTTTCCTCCTACAATGAGCAGTTCTTC
len: 17; j_gene: TRBJ2-1; v_gene: TRBV7-9; d_gene: NA; abundance: NA; CDR3aa: CASSLAPGRFRNNEQFF; CDR3nt: TGTGCCAGCAGCTTAGCCCCAGGGCGGTTTCGCAACAATGAGCAGTTCTTC
len: 15; j_gene: TRBJ1-5; v_gene: TRBV19; d_gene: NA; abundance: few; CDR3aa: CASRVSDRTNQPQHF; CDR3nt: TGTGCCAGTAGGGTTTCTGACAGGACCAATCAGCCCCAGCATTTT
len: 15; j_gene: TRBJ1-2; v_gene: TRBV28; d_gene: TRBD1; abundance: NA; CDR3aa: CASSLGTGGSYGYTF; CDR3nt: TGTGCCAGCAGTTTAGGTACAGGGGGTAGCTATGGCTACACCTTC
len: 17; j_gene: TRBJ2-6; v_gene: TRBV7-3; d_gene: NA; abundance: NA; CDR3aa: CASSLTVGLSGANVLTF; CDR3nt: TGTGCCAGCAGCTTAACGGTCGGTCTCTCTGGGGCCAACGTCCTGACTTTC
len: 16; j_gene: TRBJ2-3; v_gene: TRBV18; d_gene: NA; abundance: NA; CDR3aa: CASSPPGLTGTDTQYF; CDR3nt: TGTGCCAGCTCACCGCCGGGACTGACGGGCACAGATACGCAGTATTTT
len: 18; j_gene: TRBJ2-1; v_gene: TRBV27; d_gene: TRBD2; abundance: NA; CDR3aa: CASSLKGLAGWSGGEQFF; CDR3nt: TGTGCCAGCAGTTTAAAAGGACTAGCGGGATGGTCGGGGGGTGAGCAGTTCTTC
len: 16; j_gene: TRBJ2-3; v_gene: TRBV5-4; d_gene: TRBD1; abundance: NA; CDR3aa: CASSLTGGRVTDTQYF; CDR3nt: TGTGCCAGCAGCTTAACAGGGGGCCGGGTGACAGATACGCAGTATTTT
len: 14; j_gene: TRBJ1-4; v_gene: TRBV4-1; d_gene: NA; abundance: NA; CDR3aa: CASSRGQSSEKLFF; CDR3nt: TGCGCCAGCAGCCGTGGACAGAGTTCCGAAAAACTGTTTTTT
len: 14; j_gene: TRBJ2-3; v_gene: TRBV9; d_gene: NA; abundance: many; CDR3aa: CASSAHGTPVRQYF; CDR3nt: TGTGCCAGCAGCGCGCACGGGACTCCCGTGCGGCAGTATTTT
len: 15; j_gene: TRBJ1-1; v_gene: TRBV7-2; d_gene: NA; abundance: NA; CDR3aa: CASSFARDRRTEAFF; CDR3nt: TGTGCCAGCAGCTTCGCCAGGGATAGGAGAACTGAAGCTTTCTTT
len: 14; j_gene: TRBJ1-3; v_gene: TRBV5-4; d_gene: NA; abundance: few; CDR3aa: CASSLAGSGNTIYF; CDR3nt: TGTGCCAGCAGCTTGGCAGGGTCAGGAAACACCATATATTTT
len: 15; j_gene: TRBJ2-1; v_gene: TRBV9; d_gene: NA; abundance: NA; CDR3aa: CASSPNGRVYNEQFF; CDR3nt: TGTGCCAGCAGCCCCAACGGCAGGGTTTACAATGAGCAGTTCTTC
len: 14; j_gene: TRBJ1-2; v_gene: TRBV5-1; d_gene: NA; abundance: NA; CDR3aa: CASSIDRINYGYTF; CDR3nt: TGCGCCAGCAGCATAGACAGAATTAACTATGGCTACACCTTC
len: 14; j_gene: TRBJ1-1; v_gene: TRBV3-1/TRBV3-2; d_gene: NA; abundance: NA; CDR3aa: CASSQRGGYTEAFF; CDR3nt: TGTGCCAGCAGCCAAAGGGGTGGCTACACTGAAGCTTTCTTT
len: 15; j_gene: TRBJ1-6; v_gene: TRBV9; d_gene: TRBD1; abundance: NA; CDR3aa: CASSGAMKTGGPLHF; CDR3nt: TGTGCCAGCAGCGGAGCTATGAAAACAGGGGGTCCCCTCCACTTT
len: 15; j_gene: TRBJ2-2; v_gene: TRBV7-9; d_gene: NA; abundance: NA; CDR3aa: CASSLFLGAPGELFF; CDR3nt: TGTGCCAGCAGCTTATTTTTAGGGGCTCCCGGGGAGCTGTTTTTT
len: 14; j_gene: TRBJ2-5; v_gene: TRBV29-1; d_gene: TRBD1; abundance: NA; CDR3aa: CSVSGGQGGETQYF; CDR3nt: TGCAGCGTCTCCGGGGGACAGGGAGGGGAGACCCAGTACTTC
len: 14; j_gene: TRBJ1-2; v_gene: TRBV7-2; d_gene: NA; abundance: NA; CDR3aa: CASSYKDGNYGYTF; CDR3nt: TGTGCCAGCAGCTATAAAGACGGGAACTATGGCTACACCTTC